This record concerns one T cell receptor beta chain sequence. Trimming removed 1 base from V and 1 base from J; junction bases left unmatched: 13. Germline V gene lookup returns CDR1 GTSNPN and CDR2 SVGIG (reference sequence). The CDR3 totals 18 residues. Data came from immunoSEQ multiplex PCR; TCRdb stores just in-frame clones and leaves some out. The data show 210,000 or so clones, 88% seen once. This specimen belongs to a study of blood T cell repertoires in COVID-19. Turning to the study itself: Both acute and convalescent COVID-19 samples were obtained from the United States, Italy and Spain. Nucleic acid was either cDNA or gDNA, and it came from T cells, B-cell-depleted T cells, or PBMCs.

The V and J genes are TRBV30 and TRBJ1-1; 9 bases align to TRBD1. The material sequenced was PBMCs or T cells enriched from blood (not recorded which). The TCR comes from a woman aged 25 to 39 who had been exposed to COVID-19. The CDR3 here is CAWSAGTGLILQNTEAFF. The CDR3 DNA reads TGTGCCTGGAGTGCCGGGACAGGGCTCATCCTCCAGAACACTGAAGCTTTCTTT.